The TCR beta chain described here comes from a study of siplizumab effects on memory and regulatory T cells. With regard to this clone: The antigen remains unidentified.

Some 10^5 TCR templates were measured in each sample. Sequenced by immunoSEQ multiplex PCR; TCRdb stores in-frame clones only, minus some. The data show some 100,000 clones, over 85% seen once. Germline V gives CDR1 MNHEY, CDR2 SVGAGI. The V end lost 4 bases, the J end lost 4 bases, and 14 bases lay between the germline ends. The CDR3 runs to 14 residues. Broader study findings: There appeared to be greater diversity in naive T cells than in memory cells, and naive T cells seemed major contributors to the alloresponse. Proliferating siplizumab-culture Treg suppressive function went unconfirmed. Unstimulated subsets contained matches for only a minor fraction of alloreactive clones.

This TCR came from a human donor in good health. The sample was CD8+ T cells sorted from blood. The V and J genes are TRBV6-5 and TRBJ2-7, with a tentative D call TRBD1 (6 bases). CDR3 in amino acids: CASSWNRVNYEQYF. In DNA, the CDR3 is TGTGCCAGCAGTTGGAACAGGGTTAATTACGAGCAGTACTTC.